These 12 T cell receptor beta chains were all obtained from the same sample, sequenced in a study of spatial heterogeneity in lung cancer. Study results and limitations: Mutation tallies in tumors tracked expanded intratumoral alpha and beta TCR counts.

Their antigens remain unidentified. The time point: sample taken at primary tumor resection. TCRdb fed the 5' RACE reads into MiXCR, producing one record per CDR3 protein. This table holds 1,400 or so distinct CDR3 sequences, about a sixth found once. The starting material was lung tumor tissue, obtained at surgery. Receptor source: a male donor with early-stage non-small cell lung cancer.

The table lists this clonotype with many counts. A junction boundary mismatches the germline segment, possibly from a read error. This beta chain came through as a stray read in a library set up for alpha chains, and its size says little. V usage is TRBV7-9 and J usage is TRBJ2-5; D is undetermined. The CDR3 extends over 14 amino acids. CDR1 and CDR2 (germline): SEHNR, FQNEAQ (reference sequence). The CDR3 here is CVSSSFSPQETQYF. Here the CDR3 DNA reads TGTGTCAGCAGCTCGTTCTCCCCTCAAGAGACCCAGTACTTC. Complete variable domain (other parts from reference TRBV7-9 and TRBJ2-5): DTGVSQNPRHKITKRGQNVTFRCDPISEHNRLYWYRQTLGQGPEFLTYFQNEAQLEKSRLLSDRFSAERPKGSFSTLEIQRTEQGDSAMYLCVSSSFSPQETQYFGPGTRLLVL.

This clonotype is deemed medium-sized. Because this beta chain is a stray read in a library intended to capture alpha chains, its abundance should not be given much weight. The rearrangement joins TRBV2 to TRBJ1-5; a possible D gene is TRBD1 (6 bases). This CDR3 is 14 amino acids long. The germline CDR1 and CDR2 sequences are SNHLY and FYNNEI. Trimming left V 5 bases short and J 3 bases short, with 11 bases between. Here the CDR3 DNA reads TGTGCCAGCAGTAACAGGGCACTCAATCAGCCCCAGCATTTT. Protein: CASSNRALNQPQHF.

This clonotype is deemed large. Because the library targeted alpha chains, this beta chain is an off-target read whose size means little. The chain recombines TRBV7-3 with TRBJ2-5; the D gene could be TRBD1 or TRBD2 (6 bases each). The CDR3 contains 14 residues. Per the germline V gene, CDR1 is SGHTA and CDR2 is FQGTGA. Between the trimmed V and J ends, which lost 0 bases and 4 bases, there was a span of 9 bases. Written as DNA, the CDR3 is TGTGCCAGCAGCTTAACCGGGGGCAGAGAGACCCAGTACTTC. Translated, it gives CASSLTGGRETQYF.

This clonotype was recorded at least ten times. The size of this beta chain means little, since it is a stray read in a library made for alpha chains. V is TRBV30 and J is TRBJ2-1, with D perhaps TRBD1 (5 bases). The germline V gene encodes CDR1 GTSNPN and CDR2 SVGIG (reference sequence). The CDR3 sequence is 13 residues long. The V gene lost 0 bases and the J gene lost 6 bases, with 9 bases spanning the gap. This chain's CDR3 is CAWSVLGANEQFF. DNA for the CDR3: TGTGCCTGGAGTGTCCTTGGGGCCAATGAGCAGTTCTTC.

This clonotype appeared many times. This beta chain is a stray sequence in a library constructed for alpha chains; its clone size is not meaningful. As DNA, the CDR3 is TGTGCCAGCAGTTTATTGGGCAACTATGGCTACACCTTC. As protein: CASSLLGNYGYTF. The rearrangement uses TRBV12-3 or TRBV12-4 and TRBJ1-2; D is ambiguous. Trimming stripped 2 bases from V and 2 bases from J, with 6 bases between. The CDR3 runs to 13 residues.

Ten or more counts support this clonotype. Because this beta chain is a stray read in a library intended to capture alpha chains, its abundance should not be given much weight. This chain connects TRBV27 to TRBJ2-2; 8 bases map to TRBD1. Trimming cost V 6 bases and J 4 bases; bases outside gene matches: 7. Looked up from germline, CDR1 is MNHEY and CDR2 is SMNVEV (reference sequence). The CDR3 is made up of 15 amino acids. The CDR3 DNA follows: TGTGCCAGCAGAATGACAGGGGTTACCACCGGGGAGCTGTTTTTT. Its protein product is CASRMTGVTTGELFF.

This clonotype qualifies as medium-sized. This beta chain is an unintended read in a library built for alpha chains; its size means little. The CDR3 nucleotides read TGTGCCAGCAGCTTAGTGGGGCGGGGGAATTGGGACACTGAAGCTTTCTTT. Protein: CASSLVGRGNWDTEAFF. The V call is TRBV7-3, the J call TRBJ1-1; TRBD1 is a possible D gene (5 bases). The CDR3 loop spans 17 amino acids. Germline CDR1 SGHTA, CDR2 FQGTGA. The V end was cut by 2 bases, the J end by 3 bases, with 19 bases between.

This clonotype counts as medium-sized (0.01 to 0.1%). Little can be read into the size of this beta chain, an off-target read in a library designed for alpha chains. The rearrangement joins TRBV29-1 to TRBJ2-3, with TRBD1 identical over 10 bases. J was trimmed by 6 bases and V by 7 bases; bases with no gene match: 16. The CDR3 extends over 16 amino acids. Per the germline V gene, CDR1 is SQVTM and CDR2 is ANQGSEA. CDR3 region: CSARRGATGGRDTQYF. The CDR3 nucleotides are TGCAGCGCTCGAAGGGGGGCGACAGGGGGCAGGGATACGCAGTATTTT.

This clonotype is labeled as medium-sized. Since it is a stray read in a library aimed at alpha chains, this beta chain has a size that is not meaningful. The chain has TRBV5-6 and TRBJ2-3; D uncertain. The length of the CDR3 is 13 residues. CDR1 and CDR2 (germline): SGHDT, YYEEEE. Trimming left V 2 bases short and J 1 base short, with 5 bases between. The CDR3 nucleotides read TGTGCCAGCAGCTTAAGGGGCACAGATACGCAGTATTTT. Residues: CASSLRGTDTQYF.

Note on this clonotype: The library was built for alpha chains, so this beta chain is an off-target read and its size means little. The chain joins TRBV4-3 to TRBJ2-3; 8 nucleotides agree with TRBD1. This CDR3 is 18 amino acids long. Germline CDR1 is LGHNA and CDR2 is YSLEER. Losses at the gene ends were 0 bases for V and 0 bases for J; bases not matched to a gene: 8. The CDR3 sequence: CASSQDRQGSSSTDTQYF. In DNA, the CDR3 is TGCGCCAGCAGCCAAGATCGACAGGGGTCCTCTAGCACAGATACGCAGTATTTT.

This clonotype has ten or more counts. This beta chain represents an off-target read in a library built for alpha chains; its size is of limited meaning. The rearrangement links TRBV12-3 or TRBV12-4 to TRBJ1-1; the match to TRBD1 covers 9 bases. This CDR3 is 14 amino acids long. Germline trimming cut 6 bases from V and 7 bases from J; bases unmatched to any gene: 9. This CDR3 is CASSLLTGGDEAFF. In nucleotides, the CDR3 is TGTGCCAGCAGCCTCTTGACAGGGGGGGATGAAGCTTTCTTT.

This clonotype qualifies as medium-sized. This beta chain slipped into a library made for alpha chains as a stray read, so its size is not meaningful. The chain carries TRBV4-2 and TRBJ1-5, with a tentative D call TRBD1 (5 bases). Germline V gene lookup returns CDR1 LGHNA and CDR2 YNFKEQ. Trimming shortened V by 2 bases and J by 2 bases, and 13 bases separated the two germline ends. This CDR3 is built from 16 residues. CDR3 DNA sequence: TGTGCCAGCAGCCAAAAACCGGGGGTGGGCAATCAGCCCCAGCATTTT. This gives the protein CASSQKPGVGNQPQHF.